A selection of T cell receptor beta chains follows, all from one sample in a study of T cell repertoires in cytomegalovirus infection. TCRdb recomputed calls from the reads with MiXCR, one row per CDR3 protein. The sample has around 550,000 distinct CDR3 sequences, about 26% seen once; the top ten hold around 14%. Sequencing used PBMCs. Receptors were obtained from a human donor in good health (CMV status not recorded). Some clones in this sample may be carry-over from other donors' samples. CDR3s include the opening cysteine and the closing phenylalanine or tryptophan. A D gene is named only where the DNA matches it firmly. Clone size is stated in some rows and not others, as once, few, many or a class when expanded.

size	V	J	D	CDR3	DNA
.	TRBV18	TRBJ1-2	TRBD1	CASSPGTVNYGYTF	TGTGCCAGCTCACCGGGGACAGTTAACTATGGCTACACCTTC
few	TRBV11-3	TRBJ2-1	TRBD2	CASSLGLLAGANEQFF	TGTGCCAGCAGCTTAGGTTTACTAGCGGGAGCAAATGAGCAGTTCTTC
few	TRBV12-3/TRBV12-4	TRBJ2-4	.	CAISVGWVAKNIQYF	TGTGCCATCTCGGTTGGGTGGGTTGCCAAAAACATTCAGTACTTC
few	TRBV20-1	TRBJ2-7	.	CSARDITYEQYF	TGCAGTGCTAGAGATATAACCTACGAGCAGTACTTC
.	TRBV25-1	TRBJ1-1	.	CASSELRGENTEAFF	TGTGCCAGCAGTGAATTGCGGGGGGAGAACACTGAAGCTTTCTTT
few	TRBV28	TRBJ2-5	.	CASSEGGAQYF	TGTGCCAGCAGCGAGGGGGGGGCCCAGTACTTC
few	TRBV27	TRBJ1-5	.	CASSSPRYNQPQHF	TGTGCCAGCAGTTCCCCCCGTTACAATCAGCCCCAGCATTTT
many	TRBV28	TRBJ2-1	TRBD2	CASRLGSGRADEQFF	TGTGCCAGCAGGTTGGGGAGCGGGAGGGCCGATGAGCAGTTCTTC
many	TRBV7-2	TRBJ1-3	.	CASSHPPLEALWRAGNTIYF	TGTGCCAGCAGTCACCCCCCCCTCGAGGCTTTATGGAGGGCTGGAAACACCATATATTTT
.	TRBV28	TRBJ2-7	TRBD1	CASSFGAGTDMTSYEQYF	TGTGCCAGCAGTTTTGGGGCCGGGACAGATATGACCTCCTACGAGCAGTACTTC
many	TRBV7-9	TRBJ1-1	.	CASSFGDNTEAFF	TGTGCCAGCAGCTTCGGGGACAACACTGAAGCTTTCTTT
.	TRBV25-1	TRBJ1-3	.	CASSEFGSGNTIYF	TGTGCCAGCAGTGAATTCGGCTCTGGAAACACCATATATTTT
once	TRBV11-2	TRBJ2-7	.	CASSLSFFYEQYF	TGTGCCAGCAGCTTATCCTTTTTTTACGAGCAGTACTTC
.	TRBV28	TRBJ2-5	TRBD2	CASSPSGRLSETQYF	TGTGCCAGCAGTCCTAGCGGGAGACTTTCAGAGACCCAGTACTTC
.	TRBV4-1	TRBJ2-1	TRBD2	CASRQTPRVDSGSNEQFF	TGCGCCAGCAGACAAACCCCTCGAGTTGATAGCGGGAGCAATGAGCAGTTCTTC
.	TRBV7-6	TRBJ2-5	TRBD1	CASSLGGAIQETQYF	TGTGCCAGCAGCCTAGGGGGCGCGATACAAGAGACCCAGTACTTC